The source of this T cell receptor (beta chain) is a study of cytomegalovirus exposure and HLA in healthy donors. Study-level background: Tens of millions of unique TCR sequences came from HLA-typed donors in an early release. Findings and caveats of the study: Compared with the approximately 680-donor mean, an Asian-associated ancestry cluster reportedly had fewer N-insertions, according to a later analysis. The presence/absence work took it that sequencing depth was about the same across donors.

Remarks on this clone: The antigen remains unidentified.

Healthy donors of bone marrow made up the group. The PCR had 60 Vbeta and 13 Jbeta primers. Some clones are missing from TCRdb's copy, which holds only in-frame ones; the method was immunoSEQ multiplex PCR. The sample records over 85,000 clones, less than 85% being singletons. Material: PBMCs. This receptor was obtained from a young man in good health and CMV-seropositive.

Written as DNA, the CDR3 is TGTGCCAGTAGTATGCTTGGGCCAGGGCTAGGGAATGAGCAGTTCTTC. Its protein is CASSMLGPGLGNEQFF. This chain joins TRBV19 and TRBJ2-1; D is possibly TRBD1 (5 bases). The CDR3 contains 16 residues. The V end was cut by 3 bases, the J end by 7 bases, with 19 bases between. CDR1 is LNHDA, CDR2 SQIVND, per germline (reference sequence).